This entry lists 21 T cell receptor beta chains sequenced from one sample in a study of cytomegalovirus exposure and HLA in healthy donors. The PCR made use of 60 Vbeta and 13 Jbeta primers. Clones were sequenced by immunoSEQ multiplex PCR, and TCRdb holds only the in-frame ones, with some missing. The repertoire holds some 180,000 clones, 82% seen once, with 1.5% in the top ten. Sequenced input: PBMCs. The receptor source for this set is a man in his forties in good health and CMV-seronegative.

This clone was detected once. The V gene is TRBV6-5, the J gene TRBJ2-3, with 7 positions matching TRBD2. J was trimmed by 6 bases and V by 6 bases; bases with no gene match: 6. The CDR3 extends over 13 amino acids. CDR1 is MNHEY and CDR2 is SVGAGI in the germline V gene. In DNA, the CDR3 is TGTGCCAGCAGCCTTAAGGGAGGGGATACGCAGTATTTT. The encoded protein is CASSLKGGDTQYF.

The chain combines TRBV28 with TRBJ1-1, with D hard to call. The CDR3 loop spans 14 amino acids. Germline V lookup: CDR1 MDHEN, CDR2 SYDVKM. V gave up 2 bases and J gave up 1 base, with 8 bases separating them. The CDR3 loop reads CASSLVQQNTEAFF. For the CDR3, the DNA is TGTGCCAGCAGTTTAGTACAGCAGAACACTGAAGCTTTCTTT.

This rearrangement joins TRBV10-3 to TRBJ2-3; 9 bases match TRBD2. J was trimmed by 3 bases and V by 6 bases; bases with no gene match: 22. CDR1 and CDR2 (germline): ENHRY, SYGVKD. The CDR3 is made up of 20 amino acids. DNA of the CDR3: TGTGCCATCAGATCTACAGAGTACCCAGGGGCTAGCGGGACAACAGATACGCAGTATTTT. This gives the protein CAIRSTEYPGASGTTDTQYF.

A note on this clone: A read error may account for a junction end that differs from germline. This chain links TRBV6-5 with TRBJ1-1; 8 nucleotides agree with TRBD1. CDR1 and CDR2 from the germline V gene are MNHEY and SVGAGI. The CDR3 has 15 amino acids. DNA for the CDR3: TGTGCCAGCAAGGAGACAGGGGCTTCGAACACTAAAGCTTTCTTT. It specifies CASKETGASNTKAFF.

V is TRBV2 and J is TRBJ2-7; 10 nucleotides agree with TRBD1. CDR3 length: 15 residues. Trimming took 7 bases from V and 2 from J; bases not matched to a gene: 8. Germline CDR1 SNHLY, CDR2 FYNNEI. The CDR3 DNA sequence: TGTGCCAGCATATTCCGGGACAGGGGACCCTACGAGCAGTACTTC. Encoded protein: CASIFRDRGPYEQYF. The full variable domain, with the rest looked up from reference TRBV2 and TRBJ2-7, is EPEVTQTPSHQVTQMGQEVILRCVPISNHLYFYWYRQILGQKVEFLVSFYNNEISEKSEIFDDQFSVERPDGSNFTLKIRSTKLEDSAMYFCASIFRDRGPYEQYFGPGTRLTVT.

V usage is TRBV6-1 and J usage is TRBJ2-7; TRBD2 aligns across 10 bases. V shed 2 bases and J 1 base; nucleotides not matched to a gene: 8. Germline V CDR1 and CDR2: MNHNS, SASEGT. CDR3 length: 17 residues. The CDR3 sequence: CASSEIISGGFSYEQYF. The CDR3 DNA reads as TGTGCCAGCAGTGAAATTATTAGCGGGGGGTTTTCCTACGAGCAGTACTTC.

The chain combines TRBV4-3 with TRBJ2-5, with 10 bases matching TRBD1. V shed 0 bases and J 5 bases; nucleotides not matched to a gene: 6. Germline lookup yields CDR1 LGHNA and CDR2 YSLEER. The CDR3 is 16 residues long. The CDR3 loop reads CASSQETGGRLETQYF. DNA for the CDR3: TGCGCCAGCAGCCAAGAGACAGGGGGCAGGCTGGAGACCCAGTACTTC.

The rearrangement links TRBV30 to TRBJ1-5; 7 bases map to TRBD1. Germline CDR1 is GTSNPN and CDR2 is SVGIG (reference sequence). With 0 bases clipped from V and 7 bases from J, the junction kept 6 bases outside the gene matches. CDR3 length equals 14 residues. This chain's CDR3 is CAWSVLGGAQPQHF. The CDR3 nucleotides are TGTGCCTGGAGTGTGCTAGGGGGCGCGCAGCCCCAGCATTTT. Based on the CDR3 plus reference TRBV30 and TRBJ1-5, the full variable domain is SQTIHQWPATLVQPVGSPLSLECTVEGTSNPNLYWYRQAAGRGLQLLFYSVGIGQISSEVPQNLSASRPQDRQFILSSKKLLLSDSGFYLCAWSVLGGAQPQHFGDGTRLSIL.

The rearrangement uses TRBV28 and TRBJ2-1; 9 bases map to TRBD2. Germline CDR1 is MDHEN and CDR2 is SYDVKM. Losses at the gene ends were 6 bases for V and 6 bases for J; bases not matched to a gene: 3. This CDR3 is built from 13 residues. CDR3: CASRAGGVNEQFF. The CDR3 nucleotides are TGTGCCAGCAGGGCGGGAGGGGTCAATGAGCAGTTCTTC.

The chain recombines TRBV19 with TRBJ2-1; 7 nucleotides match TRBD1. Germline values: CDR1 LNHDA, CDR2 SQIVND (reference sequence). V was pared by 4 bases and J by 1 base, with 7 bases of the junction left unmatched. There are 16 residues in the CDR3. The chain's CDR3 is CASSNPTGPSYNEQFF. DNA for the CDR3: TGTGCCAGTAGTAACCCGACAGGGCCTTCCTACAATGAGCAGTTCTTC. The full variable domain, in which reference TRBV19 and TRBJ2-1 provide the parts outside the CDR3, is DGGITQSPKYLFRKEGQNVTLSCEQNLNHDAMYWYRQDPGQGLRLIYYSQIVNDFQKGDIAEGYSVSREKKESFPLTVTSAQKNPTAFYLCASSNPTGPSYNEQFFGPGTRLTVL.

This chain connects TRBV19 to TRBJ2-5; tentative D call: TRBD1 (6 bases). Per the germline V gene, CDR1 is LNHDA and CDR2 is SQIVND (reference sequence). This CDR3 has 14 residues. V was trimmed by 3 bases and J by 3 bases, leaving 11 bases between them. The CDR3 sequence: CASSMWAGEETQYF. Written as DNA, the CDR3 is TGTGCCAGTAGTATGTGGGCAGGGGAAGAGACCCAGTACTTC.

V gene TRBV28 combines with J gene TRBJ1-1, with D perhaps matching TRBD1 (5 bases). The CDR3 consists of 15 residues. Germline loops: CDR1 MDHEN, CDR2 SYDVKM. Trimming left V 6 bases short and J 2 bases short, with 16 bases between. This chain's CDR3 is CASRRDLRSNTEAFF. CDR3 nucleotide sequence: TGTGCCAGCAGGAGGGACTTGAGGTCAAACACTGAAGCTTTCTTT.

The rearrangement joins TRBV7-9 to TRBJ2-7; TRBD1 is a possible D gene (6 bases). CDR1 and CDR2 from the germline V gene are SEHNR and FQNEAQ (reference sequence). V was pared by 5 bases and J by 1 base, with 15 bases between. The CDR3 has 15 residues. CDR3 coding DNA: TGTGCCAGCAGCCCCTTCCGGGACACATCCTACGAGCAGTACTTC. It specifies CASSPFRDTSYEQYF.

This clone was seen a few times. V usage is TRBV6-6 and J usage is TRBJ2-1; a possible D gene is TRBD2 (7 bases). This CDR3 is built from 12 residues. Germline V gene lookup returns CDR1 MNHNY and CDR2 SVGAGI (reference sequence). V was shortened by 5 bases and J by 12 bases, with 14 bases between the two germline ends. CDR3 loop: CASSPGGRGQFF. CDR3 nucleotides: TGTGCCAGCAGTCCCGGGGGGCGTGGGCAGTTCTTC.

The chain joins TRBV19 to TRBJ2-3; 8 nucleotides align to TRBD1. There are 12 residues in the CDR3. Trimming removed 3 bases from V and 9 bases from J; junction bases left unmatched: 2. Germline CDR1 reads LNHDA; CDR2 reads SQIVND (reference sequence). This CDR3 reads CASSIRGQTQYF. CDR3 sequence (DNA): TGTGCCAGTAGTATCAGGGGGCAAACGCAGTATTTT.

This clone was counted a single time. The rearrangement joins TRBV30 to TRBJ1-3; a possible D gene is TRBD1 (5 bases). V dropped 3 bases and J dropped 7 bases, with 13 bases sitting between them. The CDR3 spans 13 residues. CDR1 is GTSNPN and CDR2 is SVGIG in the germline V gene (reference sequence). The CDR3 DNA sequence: TGTGCCTGGAGCGGGGGGTTGGGGAACACCATATATTTT. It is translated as CAWSGGLGNTIYF.

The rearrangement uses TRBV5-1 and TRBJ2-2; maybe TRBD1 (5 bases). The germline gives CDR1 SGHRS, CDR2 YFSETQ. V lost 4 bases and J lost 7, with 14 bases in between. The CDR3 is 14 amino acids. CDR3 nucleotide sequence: TGCGCCAGCAGCGTGGGGCTTGGCTTCGGGGAGCTGTTTTTT. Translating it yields CASSVGLGFGELFF.

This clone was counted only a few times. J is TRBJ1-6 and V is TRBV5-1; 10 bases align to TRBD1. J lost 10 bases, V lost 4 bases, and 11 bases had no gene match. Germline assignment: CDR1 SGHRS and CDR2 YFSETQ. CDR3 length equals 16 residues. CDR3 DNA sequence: TGCGCCAGCAGCCCGGAAATACGGGACAGGGGATCACCCCTCCACTTT. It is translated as CASSPEIRDRGSPLHF.

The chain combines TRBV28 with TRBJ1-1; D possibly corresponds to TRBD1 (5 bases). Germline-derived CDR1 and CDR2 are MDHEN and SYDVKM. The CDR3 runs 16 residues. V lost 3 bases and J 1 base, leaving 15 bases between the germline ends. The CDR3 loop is CASSLPPRRENTEAFF. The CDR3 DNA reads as TGTGCCAGCAGTTTGCCCCCCCGCAGGGAGAACACTGAAGCTTTCTTT.

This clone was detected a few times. CDR3 sequence: CASFSGGASTDTQYF. DNA for the CDR3: TGTGCCAGCTTTAGCGGGGGGGCGAGCACAGATACGCAGTATTTT. The V gene is TRBV28, the J gene TRBJ2-3; 11 bases match TRBD2. This CDR3 spans 15 amino acids. Germline V gene sequence: CDR1 MDHEN, CDR2 SYDVKM. With 8 bases clipped from V and 0 bases from J, the junction kept 4 bases outside the gene matches. Looking up the rest from reference TRBV28 and TRBJ2-3 gives the full variable domain: DVKVTQSSRYLVKRTGEKVFLECVQDMDHENMFWYRQDPGLGLRLIYFSYDVKMKEKGDIPEGYSVSREKKERFSLILESASTNQTSMYLCASFSGGASTDTQYFGPGTRLTVL.

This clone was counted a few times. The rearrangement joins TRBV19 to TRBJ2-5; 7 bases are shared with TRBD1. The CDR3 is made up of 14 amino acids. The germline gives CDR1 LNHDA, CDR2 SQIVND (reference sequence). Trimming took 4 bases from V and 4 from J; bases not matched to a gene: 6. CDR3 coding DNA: TGTGCCAGTAGTAGAGGGGGCCCTGGAGAGACCCAGTACTTC. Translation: CASSRGGPGETQYF.